A selection of T cell receptor beta chains follows, all from one sample in a study of PD-1 blockade in classical Hodgkin lymphoma. Measured with immunoSEQ multiplex PCR; TCRdb has only the in-frame clones, and not every one. The data contain more than 20,000 clones, roughly 75% of them singletons. The starting material was peripheral blood mononuclear cells (PBMCs), obtained before the second cycle of nivolumab. All receptors derive from a human donor with classical Hodgkin lymphoma. Each CDR3 is given with its conserved first and last residue. For some rows the clone size is stated as once, few or many, or as a class when expanded; others skip it.

CDR3aa	v_gene	j_gene	abundance
CASSFNSPGYEQYF	TRBV27	TRBJ2-7	NA
CASSEGRWEAGALYTDTQYF	TRBV2	TRBJ2-3	NA
CASSLEAGMGNYGYTF	TRBV28	TRBJ1-2	NA
CASSLDVLAGERGSTDTQYF	TRBV11-2	TRBJ2-3	NA
CASSPDTDTQYF	TRBV7-8	TRBJ2-3	NA
CASSEFFGPGEQYF	TRBV6-5	TRBJ2-7	NA
CSAEGQGASGYTF	TRBV29-1	TRBJ1-2	NA
CASSAQGSSHNSPLHF	TRBV7-2	TRBJ1-6	NA
CASRPGQGGYGYTF	TRBV6-1	TRBJ1-2	NA
CASSPRDSSATDTQYF	TRBV14	TRBJ2-3	NA
CASSIGQGWYNSPLHF	TRBV19	TRBJ1-6	NA
CASSLDQTGELFF	TRBV11-3	TRBJ2-2	once
CASIEGLEGGNGYTF	TRBV11-1	TRBJ1-2	NA
CASNPIWSYNEQFF	TRBV6-1	TRBJ2-1	NA
CASRPGLGQPQHF	TRBV27	TRBJ1-5	NA
CASSEHIESQYF	TRBV10-2	TRBJ2-5	NA
CASSLGGRPQETQYF	TRBV5-8	TRBJ2-5	NA
CASSGEDRGNQPQHF	TRBV19	TRBJ1-5	NA
CASIQGARDRRQDTIYF	TRBV11-3	TRBJ1-3	NA
CASSYSTAQEQYF	TRBV6-6	TRBJ2-7	NA
CASSDEASGSYEQYF	TRBV6-1	TRBJ2-7	NA
CASSYSGTEETQYF	TRBV6-6	TRBJ2-5	NA
CASSQVRGSGPPQHF	TRBV4-3	TRBJ1-5	NA
CASSLAVGWTSQETQYF	TRBV11-2	TRBJ2-5	NA
CASSFGWGAATPLHF	TRBV5-5	TRBJ1-6	once
CASRPGQEYGYTF	TRBV6-6	TRBJ1-2	NA
CASSVVGSRRGNTGELFF	TRBV9	TRBJ2-2	NA
CASSYTWSGGLADTQYF	TRBV7-9	TRBJ2-3	few
CASSYSEGSGANVLTF	TRBV6-5	TRBJ2-6	NA
CASRAQLEPQHF	TRBV19	TRBJ1-5	NA
CASSLGPAGQLGNTIYF	TRBV7-2	TRBJ1-3	NA
CASSLYRGLETQYF	TRBV5-6	TRBJ2-5	NA
CASSVGVSRLDNEQFF	TRBV9	TRBJ2-1	NA
CASTRGRGAEEKLFF	TRBV7-9	TRBJ1-4	NA
CASSPSGGGIYGYTF	TRBV4-1	TRBJ1-2	NA
CASSLMPNQPQHF	TRBV27	TRBJ1-5	NA
CASSAFRQSNEQFF	TRBV9	TRBJ2-1	NA
CASSLGLRGTNEKLFF	TRBV28	TRBJ1-4	few
CASSDWVGAPNTGELFF	TRBV6-4	TRBJ2-2	NA
CASNPVTASYEQYF	TRBV6-5	TRBJ2-7	NA
CASSPRTGEAGELFF	TRBV7-8	TRBJ2-2	NA
CASSPSGTNEKLFF	TRBV9	TRBJ1-4	few
CASSESRSGARGYTF	TRBV6-1	TRBJ1-2	NA
CASSLVGPTDTQYF	TRBV5-8	TRBJ2-3	NA
CASSLTYRGRPNEQFF	TRBV5-5	TRBJ2-1	NA
CASSGPGTSGERAQYF	TRBV5-4	TRBJ2-5	NA
CASSSFIF	TRBV11-2	TRBJ2-1	NA
CASSSGGHGYTF	TRBV28	TRBJ1-2	NA
CAWNGGNPTTVF	TRBV30	TRBJ2-7	few
CASSAYRDRGRYEQYF	TRBV7-9	NA	NA
CASQLGNNEQFF	TRBV11-2	TRBJ2-1	few
CASSWGLAGVFYEQYF	TRBV5-5	TRBJ2-7	NA
CASSLARGGGGNQPQHF	TRBV28	TRBJ1-5	NA
CASSPGTGGNNSPLHF	TRBV18	TRBJ1-6	NA
CASSQEAGGPYTQYF	TRBV14	TRBJ2-3	NA
CASSYFLGTGTDTQYF	TRBV6-5	TRBJ2-3	once
CASGSTSNYGYTF	TRBV28	TRBJ1-2	NA